This TCR beta chain was documented in a study of blood T cell repertoires in COVID-19. Study-level background: Acute and convalescent COVID-19 specimens originated in the United States, Italy and Spain. Sample material is recorded as cDNA or gDNA derived from T cells, B-cell-depleted T cells, or PBMCs.

This clone was picked up a small number of times. Trimming cost V 4 bases and J 3 bases, with 14 bases left between them. The length of the CDR3 is 14 residues. The germline CDR1 and CDR2 sequences are SGHRS and YFSETQ. Under the authors' procedure: Reference gene primers were amplified, and this amplification served to estimate nucleated cell counts. Sequenced by immunoSEQ multiplex PCR; TCRdb stores in-frame clones only, minus some. Clone size and V and J calls were adopted from that table, with D and trimming inferred from the DNA. Counted here are about 140,000 clones, over 70% occurring once; the ten biggest clones make up approximately 3.5%.

This TCR was recovered from a man between 70 and 80 years old who had recovered from COVID-19. The J gene is TRBJ2-7, the V gene TRBV5-1, with a weak D call TRBD2 (7 bases). Sequenced input: peripheral blood. CDR3 DNA: TGCGCCAGCAGCGGCCAGGGAGGGGGCTACGAGCAGTACTTC. Translation: CASSGQGGGYEQYF. Full variable domain (outside the CDR3, taken from reference TRBV5-1 and TRBJ2-7): KAGVTQTPRYLIKTRGQQVTLSCSPISGHRSVSWYQQTPGQGLQFLFEYFSETQRNKGNFPGRFSGRQFSNSRSEMNVSTLELGDSALYLCASSGQGGGYEQYFGPGTRLTVT.